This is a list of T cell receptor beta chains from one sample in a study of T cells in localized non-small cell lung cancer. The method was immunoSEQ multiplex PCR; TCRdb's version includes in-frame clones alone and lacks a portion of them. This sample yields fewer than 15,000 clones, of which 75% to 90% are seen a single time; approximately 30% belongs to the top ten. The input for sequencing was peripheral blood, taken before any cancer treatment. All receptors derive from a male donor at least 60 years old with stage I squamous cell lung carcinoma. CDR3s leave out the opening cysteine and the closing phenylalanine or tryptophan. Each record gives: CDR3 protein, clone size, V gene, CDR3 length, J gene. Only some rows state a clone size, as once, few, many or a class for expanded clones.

CDR3: ASSIRAHGYEQY
size: NA
V: TRBV19
length: 12
J: TRBJ2-7

CDR3: ASSLVAGGTETQY
size: NA
V: TRBV5-4
length: 13
J: TRBJ2-5

CDR3: ASSFASGRVGNEQF
size: NA
V: TRBV7-3
length: 14
J: TRBJ2-1

CDR3: ASRNAGPPNT
size: NA
V: TRBV23-1
length: 10
J: TRBJ1-2

CDR3: ASSAGQSYT
size: NA
V: TRBV7-9
length: 9
J: TRBJ1-2

CDR3: AWSVRTSGRGAGQY
size: NA
V: TRBV30
length: 14
J: TRBJ2-7

CDR3: ASSVGGIDEQF
size: once
V: TRBV9
length: 11
J: TRBJ2-1

CDR3: ATWTGRGAF
size: NA
V: TRBV10-3
length: 9
J: TRBJ1-1

CDR3: ASSPLGYTQY
size: NA
V: TRBV5-1
length: 10
J: TRBJ2-3

CDR3: ASSEWVETYEQY
size: NA
V: TRBV10-2
length: 12
J: TRBJ2-7

CDR3: ASSLRGGATDTQY
size: NA
V: TRBV5-4
length: 13
J: TRBJ2-3

CDR3: ASSSPPRKDRRTYEQY
size: once
V: TRBV28
length: 16
J: TRBJ2-7

CDR3: ASSQRDRANEQF
size: NA
V: TRBV4-2
length: 12
J: TRBJ2-1

CDR3: ASSPPSGSYEQY
size: NA
V: TRBV7-2
length: 12
J: TRBJ2-7

CDR3: AGSLGGPDTQY
size: NA
V: TRBV21-1
length: 11
J: TRBJ2-3

CDR3: ASSLGTSGSGSYEQY
size: NA
V: TRBV19
length: 15
J: TRBJ2-7

CDR3: ASGQVSGNTIY
size: NA
V: TRBV19
length: 11
J: TRBJ1-3

CDR3: ASSYRDRGGTIY
size: NA
V: TRBV11-2
length: 12
J: TRBJ1-3

CDR3: ASSETSGSTDTQY
size: NA
V: TRBV9
length: 13
J: TRBJ2-3

CDR3: ASSPRVRRTSGSFGEQY
size: once
V: TRBV18
length: 17
J: TRBJ2-7

CDR3: ASSYSGNSNQPQH
size: NA
V: TRBV6-5
length: 13
J: TRBJ1-5

CDR3: ASSYTGAGEQY
size: NA
V: TRBV11-2
length: 11
J: TRBJ2-7

CDR3: ASSEVSSTAF
size: NA
V: TRBV6-1
length: 10
J: TRBJ1-1

CDR3: ASTPRPESYEQY
size: NA
V: TRBV7-6
length: 12
J: TRBJ2-7

CDR3: ASSLRGQVYGYT
size: few
V: TRBV7-2
length: 12
J: TRBJ1-2

CDR3: ATTPHRDYHNEQF
size: once
V: TRBV19
length: 13
J: TRBJ2-1

CDR3: ASSLLTGVKMNTEAF
size: NA
V: TRBV27
length: 15
J: TRBJ1-1

CDR3: ASRKAESSYNEQF
size: NA
V: TRBV10-2
length: 13
J: TRBJ2-1

CDR3: ASSELRRAGEDEQF
size: once
V: TRBV25-1
length: 14
J: TRBJ2-1

CDR3: ASSLDQREIDTQY
size: NA
V: TRBV5-1
length: 13
J: TRBJ2-3

CDR3: ASSQPSVAGNTIY
size: NA
V: TRBV6-6
length: 13
J: TRBJ1-3

CDR3: ASSFDQETQY
size: NA
V: TRBV7-9
length: 10
J: TRBJ2-5

CDR3: ASSSPGGTNNPNQPQH
size: NA
V: TRBV28
length: 16
J: TRBJ1-5

CDR3: ASSLASSGGIYEQY
size: NA
V: TRBV11-2
length: 14
J: TRBJ2-7

CDR3: ASIQGPGEAF
size: NA
V: TRBV19
length: 10
J: TRBJ1-1

CDR3: ASMSGRTGDGYT
size: NA
V: TRBV6-5
length: 12
J: TRBJ1-2

CDR3: ASSDQRASNTGELF
size: NA
V: TRBV18
length: 14
J: TRBJ2-2

CDR3: ASSIRRREDTIY
size: once
V: TRBV19
length: 12
J: TRBJ1-3

CDR3: ASSRRWSEAF
size: few
V: TRBV6-5
length: 10
J: TRBJ1-1

CDR3: ASSENLGVTGELF
size: NA
V: TRBV10-1
length: 13
J: TRBJ2-2

CDR3: ASSLAQPGKETQY
size: NA
V: TRBV27
length: 13
J: TRBJ2-5

CDR3: ASSPEGYEKLF
size: NA
V: TRBV7-9
length: 11
J: TRBJ1-4

CDR3: ASRINRANTGELF
size: NA
V: TRBV27
length: 13
J: TRBJ2-2

CDR3: ATSRGGENEKLF
size: NA
V: TRBV15
length: 12
J: TRBJ1-4

CDR3: VLSRRPPLRRQY
size: NA
V: TRBV30
length: 12
J: TRBJ2-7

CDR3: ASSSGLAGPGVLT
size: NA
V: TRBV5-4
length: 13
J: TRBJ2-6

CDR3: AWSVLGDTGELF
size: NA
V: TRBV30
length: 12
J: TRBJ2-2

CDR3: ASSLTWDNKNIQY
size: NA
V: TRBV5-6
length: 13
J: TRBJ2-4

CDR3: ASSISGSSYNEQF
size: NA
V: TRBV5-4
length: 13
J: TRBJ2-1

CDR3: ASSQRVAGELF
size: NA
V: TRBV14
length: 11
J: TRBJ2-2

CDR3: ASSPRTPRREKLF
size: NA
V: TRBV27
length: 13
J: TRBJ1-4

CDR3: ASSPPTDRGTYEQY
size: NA
V: TRBV18
length: 14
J: TRBJ2-7

CDR3: ASSLKSTGRNTEAF
size: NA
V: TRBV5-5
length: 14
J: TRBJ1-1

CDR3: ASGPPEAYGYT
size: NA
V: TRBV12-5
length: 11
J: TRBJ1-2